Following are 2 T cell receptor beta chains from one sample sequenced in a study of a mutant IDH1 vaccine in newly diagnosed glioma. TCRdb's copy holds only in-frame clones and misses some; the assay was immunoSEQ multiplex PCR. Found here are approximately 30,000 clones, more than 80% of them singletons; the top ten hold roughly 5%. Their cognate antigens are unknown. Time point in this sample: week 47, end of study. Each dose of the vaccine consisted of 300 ug of mutant IDH1 20-mer peptide, with topical imiquimod. The sample here was PBMCs, taken from a glioma patient whose treatment included an IDH1 peptide vaccine. The receptors originated from a woman in her thirties or forties with glioma.

This clone has just one count. The chain employs TRBV4-2 and TRBJ2-3, with TRBD2 identical over 7 bases. The CDR3 has 17 amino acids. CDR1 is LGHNA, CDR2 YNFKEQ, per germline. With 2 bases clipped from V and 1 base from J, the junction kept 9 bases outside the gene matches. CDR3 sequence reads: CASSQYWGGRGTDTQYF. The CDR3 DNA is TGTGCCAGCAGCCAATATTGGGGGGGTCGGGGCACAGATACGCAGTATTTT.

The J gene is TRBJ2-7, the V gene TRBV4-1; 7 bases align to TRBD2. V dropped 4 bases and J dropped 7; count of bases not matched to a gene: 7. This CDR3 has 13 amino acids. CDR1 is MGHRA, CDR2 YSYEKL, per germline. The CDR3 DNA reads as TGCGCCAGCAGCCTTAGCGGGCCTGGGGAGCAGTACTTC. It encodes CASSLSGPGEQYF.